This T cell receptor (beta chain) derives from a study of shared clonotypes between healthy human individuals. Study outcomes and limitations: The researchers took only blood, and tissue repertoires probably look different.

The data were produced by immunoSEQ multiplex PCR, yet TCRdb's version contains in-frame clones alone and is incomplete. The sample shows 2 million to 2.5 million clones, 85% to 95% of them seen only once. For this clone: What it binds is not known.

The CDR3 is made up of 15 amino acids. Looked up from germline, CDR1 is SEHNR and CDR2 is FQNEAQ (reference sequence). V gave up 5 bases and J gave up 3 bases; unmatched junction bases: 3. This sequence originates from a man younger than 35 in good health. Some clones in this sample may be carry-over from other donors' samples. The sample comprised naive CD4+ T cells from PBMCs. The subset was: CD45RA+ positively selected. The chain carries TRBV7-9 and TRBJ2-2, with TRBD2 identical over 10 bases. The CDR3 DNA reads as TGTGCCAGCAGCGGACTAGCGGTTTACACCGGGGAGCTGTTTTTT. Protein sequence: CASSGLAVYTGELFF.